Below, 15 T cell receptor beta chains from the same sample are listed, as sequenced in a study of tumor and adjacent non-tumor tissue in lung cancer. Three rounds of nested PCR, following a modified ARM-PCR protocol, produced the TCRbeta library. One entry per CDR3 protein results from TCRdb running MiXCR on the multiplex PCR reads. Of more than 85,000 distinct CDR3 sequences listed, 60% to 80% are singletons. This sample's RNA came from whole unsorted tissue. Distant lung tissue was collected more than 3 cm away from the tumor edge. Sequencing was done on a sample of distant non-tumor lung tissue. The origin of the receptors is a man aged 30 to 45 with non-small cell lung cancer.

This clonotype was picked up a small number of times. A much bigger clone sits one base away, suggesting this may be a read error. The J gene is TRBJ2-1, the V gene TRBV6-2 or TRBV6-3; possible D gene TRBD1, 6 bases. The germline CDR1 and CDR2 sequences are MNHEY and SVGEGT. This CDR3 is 14 amino acids long. The CDR3 nucleotides read TGTGCCAGCAGCCCCTCGGACAGTTACAATGACCAGTTCTTC. Amino acids: CASSPSDSYNDQFF.

The chain couples TRBV11-2 to TRBJ2-1, with D perhaps assigned TRBD1 or TRBD2 (7 bases each). CDR1 is SGHAT and CDR2 is FQNNGV in the germline V gene. This CDR3 contains 15 residues. The V end was cut by 5 bases, the J end by 12 bases, with 23 bases between. The CDR3 DNA is TGTGCCAGCAGCCTCACGCAGGGGGGGACTTATGGGCAGTTCTTC. Its translation: CASSLTQGGTYGQFF.

Remarks on this clonotype: At one boundary the junction diverges from the germline segment, which might be a read error. The gene calls are TRBV6-2 or TRBV6-3 and TRBJ2-3; D possibly matches TRBD1 or TRBD2 (5 bases each). Germline loops: CDR1 MNHEY, CDR2 SVGEGT. The CDR3 runs to 13 residues. The CDR3 DNA follows: TGTGCCTGCAGTTCACAGGAGGTAGATACGCAGTATTTT. Translation gives CACSSQEVDTQYF.

This sequence joins TRBV6-1 and TRBJ1-1; D unresolved. Germline V CDR1 and CDR2: MNHNS, SASEGT. This CDR3 is 13 amino acids long. Trimming cost V 7 bases and J 11 bases, with 20 bases left between them. The CDR3 loop reads CASNFGSRVVAFF. In nucleotides, the CDR3 is TGTGCCAGCAACTTCGGATCTAGGGTCGTTGCTTTCTTT.

The V call is TRBV5-1, the J call TRBJ2-4; 8 nucleotides agree with TRBD2. CDR1 SGHRS and CDR2 YFSETQ come from the germline V gene. The CDR3 consists of 15 residues. V lost 5 bases to trimming and J lost 5 bases; unmatched junction nucleotides: 9. The CDR3 region has the DNA TGCGCCAGCAGTGGTAGCGGGGCCATGGAAAACATTCAGTACTTC. The encoded protein is CASSGSGAMENIQYF.

This clonotype was seen a handful of times. The V call is TRBV11-2, the J call TRBJ2-5; no clear D. This CDR3 spans 16 amino acids. Trimming shortened V by 3 bases and J by 5 bases, and 19 bases separated the two germline ends. CDR1 and CDR2 (germline): SGHAT, FQNNGV. The CDR3 coding sequence is TGTGCCAGCAGCTTGGAAGCAAGGACCCCGGAGGAGACCCAGTACTTC. Its translation: CASSLEARTPEETQYF.

A few counts support this clonotype. This may be a read error: a much more frequent sequence differs by one nucleotide. The chain joins TRBV6-5 to TRBJ2-7; a weak D match, TRBD2 (5 bases). CDR1 and CDR2 from the germline V gene are MNHEY and SVGAGI. Deletions cut 6 bases from V and 4 bases from J, with 13 bases between. The CDR3 consists of 13 residues. The chain's CDR3 is CASRDSEEYEQYF. CDR3 DNA sequence: TGTGCCAGCAGAGATTCGGAGGAATACGAGCAGTACTTC.

In this sample, this clonotype turned up once. The chain carries TRBV29-1 and TRBJ2-1; TRBD1 might be the D (6 bases). This CDR3 is 15 amino acids long. Per the germline V gene, CDR1 is SQVTM and CDR2 is ANQGSEA. With 3 bases removed from V and 0 bases from J, the gap between germline ends came to 12 bases. Written as DNA, the CDR3 is TGCAGCGTTGACTGGGACATAGGCTCCTACAATGAGCAGTTCTTC. Protein product: CSVDWDIGSYNEQFF.

Concerning this clonotype itself: The junction shows a germline mismatch at one end, possibly a read error. This chain joins TRBV20-1 and TRBJ2-2, with TRBD1 matching 11 bases. Germline V gene sequence: CDR1 DFQATT, CDR2 SNEGSKA (reference sequence). This CDR3 comprises 19 residues. The CDR3 loop is CSAREGRFSWTGGTGDLFF. The CDR3, as DNA: TGCAGTGCTAGAGAGGGTAGATTTTCCTGGACAGGGGGCACCGGGGATCTGTTTTTT.

Notes on this clonotype: Sequence at one end of the junction differs from germline and may be a read error. The CDR3 protein is CASCLTGTGELFF. CDR3 in DNA: TGTGCCAGCTGTTTAACGGGGACCGGGGAGCTGTTTTTT. The chain joins TRBV12-3 or TRBV12-4 to TRBJ2-2, with a weak D call TRBD2 (5 bases). This CDR3 has 13 residues.

With regard to this clonotype: One end of the junction varies from germline; a read error may be responsible. The V gene is TRBV20-1, the J gene TRBJ2-7; 10 positions agree with TRBD1. The CDR3 spans 14 residues. Germline assignment: CDR1 DFQATT and CDR2 SNEGSKA (reference sequence). In nucleotides, the CDR3 is TGCAATGCTATCCTGACAGGGGGCTTTAGCGAGCTGTACTTC. As protein: CNAILTGGFSELYF.

This clonotype was counted ten times or more. The CDR3 DNA is TGCAGCGCGGGACAGCCCTACGAGCAGTACTTC. Amino acids: CSAGQPYEQYF. J is TRBJ2-7 and V is TRBV29-1; 7 bases are a match to TRBD1. J lost 2 bases, V lost 7 bases, and 2 bases had no gene match. Germline CDR1 is SQVTM and CDR2 is ANQGSEA. The CDR3 is 11 amino acids.

Points on this clonotype: Germline and junction disagree at one end, which may indicate a read error. The chain carries TRBV29-1 and TRBJ1-2; D gene ambiguous. Looked up from germline, CDR1 is SQVTM and CDR2 is ANQGSEA. CDR3 size: 12 residues. The CDR3 loop reads CSIETPTYGYTF. CDR3 nucleotide sequence: TGCAGCATTGAAACCCCTACGTATGGCTACACCTTC.

Comments on this clonotype: Since a much larger clone is just one base distant, this may be a read error. The chain recombines TRBV24-1 with TRBJ2-3, with 7 bases aligning to TRBD1. The CDR3 consists of 16 residues. CDR1 is KGHDR, CDR2 SFDVKD, per germline. CDR3: CAASGTGTESTDTQYF. CDR3 nucleotide sequence: TGTGCCGCCAGCGGAACCGGGACAGAGAGCACAGATACGCAGTATTTT.

With regard to this clonotype: Here the CDR3 omits its conserved ending phenylalanine or tryptophan, so a read error is the likely source. The genes are TRBV29-1 and TRBJ1-1, with D possibly matching TRBD1 (5 bases). This CDR3 is 11 amino acids long. Germline values: CDR1 SQVTM, CDR2 ANQGSEA. Trimming removed 6 bases from V and 8 bases from J, with 13 bases in between. CDR3 region: CSVSREEEAFL. In DNA form, the CDR3 reads TGCAGCGTGTCCAGGGAGGAAGAAGCTTTCCTT.